One and the same sample provided the 24 T cell receptor beta chains below, sequenced in a study of T cell repertoires in cytomegalovirus infection. TCRdb re-called the reads with MiXCR, one entry per CDR3 protein. Of about 530,000 distinct CDR3 sequences listed, about 30% are singletons. Material: PBMCs. The receptors derive from a human donor in good health (CMV status not recorded). Some clones in this sample may be carry-over from other donors' samples.

V and J are TRBV7-6 and TRBJ2-2; maybe TRBD2 (5 bases). Germline-derived CDR1 and CDR2 are SGHVS and FNYEAQ. This CDR3 has 15 residues. V lost 1 base to trimming and J lost 3 bases, with 9 bases between them. The CDR3 coding sequence is TGTGCCAGCAGCTTAGTGGGCGGGCACACCGGGGAGCTGTTTTTT. Translation gives CASSLVGGHTGELFF.

V is TRBV7-9 and J is TRBJ2-1; 9 nucleotides agree with TRBD2. J lost 7 bases, V lost 3 bases, and 4 bases had no gene match. Germline V gene lookup returns CDR1 SEHNR and CDR2 FQNEAQ (reference sequence). The CDR3 is 14 residues long. The DNA of the CDR3 is TGTGCCAGCAGCTTCGGACTAGCGAGAAATGAGCAGTTCTTC. Translated: CASSFGLARNEQFF.

This clonotype was observed a handful of times. The chain uses TRBV11-3 and TRBJ2-7, with 10 bases lining up with TRBD2. The germline V gene encodes CDR1 SGHNT and CDR2 YENEEA. V dropped 5 bases and J dropped 6; count of bases not matched to a gene: 10. This CDR3 is 15 amino acids long. CDR3 sequence reads: CASSIRGLAGAEQYV. DNA for the CDR3: TGTGCCAGCAGCATAAGGGGCCTAGCGGGAGCCGAGCAGTACGTC.

This clonotype was detected only a few times. This chain links TRBV11-2 with TRBJ2-5; tentatively, D is TRBD1 (6 bases). The CDR3 is 14 amino acids. The V gene lost 4 bases and the J gene lost 5 bases, with 14 bases spanning the gap. The germline CDR1 and CDR2 sequences are SGHAT and FQNNGV. In nucleotides, the CDR3 is TGTGCCAGCAGCTATCAGGACAGTTCTGAGACCCAGTACTTC. Amino acid sequence: CASSYQDSSETQYF.

This clonotype was counted between two and nine times. The rearrangement uses TRBV20-1 and TRBJ2-3, with 11 nucleotides matching TRBD2. V lost 5 bases and J lost 5; bases outside the gene matches: 9. CDR3 length: 15 amino acids. Germline V gene sequence: CDR1 DFQATT, CDR2 SNEGSKA (reference sequence). In nucleotides, the CDR3 is TGCAGTGCTCACCCCGTTAGCGGGAGGGTAGATACGCAGTATTTT. Amino acids: CSAHPVSGRVDTQYF.

This clonotype turned up a few times. The gene calls are TRBV15 and TRBJ2-1; a possible D gene is TRBD2 (6 bases). Trimming pared 5 bases from V and 8 bases from J, leaving 16 bases between. CDR3 length equals 14 residues. Germline V gene data show CDR1 as LNHNV and CDR2 as YYDKDF (reference sequence). The CDR3 is CATSLGTAGDEQFF. The CDR3 nucleotides are TGTGCCACCAGCCTTGGGACTGCCGGGGATGAGCAGTTCTTC.

This clonotype was counted between two and nine times. The chain joins TRBV20-1 to TRBJ2-1; 14 bases agree with TRBD2. CDR1 DFQATT and CDR2 SNEGSKA come from the germline V gene (reference sequence). This CDR3 spans 18 amino acids. Germline trimming cut 0 bases from V and 5 bases from J; bases unmatched to any gene: 9. CDR3 coding DNA: TGCAGTGCTAGAGATAGTGGGACTAGCGGGAGAAGAGACAATGAGCAGTTCTTC. Its translation is CSARDSGTSGRRDNEQFF.

This clonotype was recorded many times. The chain has TRBV12-3 or TRBV12-4 and TRBJ2-1; D is unclear. The CDR3 is made up of 15 amino acids. Trimming removed 6 bases from V and 5 bases from J, with 17 bases in between. CDR3 bases: TGTGCCAGCAGCTCCACTTCCGGCTGGGACAATGAGCAGTTCTTC. This gives the protein CASSSTSGWDNEQFF.

The V call is TRBV6-5, the J call TRBJ1-5; D is uncertain. V lost 4 bases and J 4 bases, leaving 11 bases between the germline ends. Germline CDR1 MNHEY, CDR2 SVGAGI. CDR3 length: 14 residues. Here the CDR3 reads CASSSQRANQPQHF. For the CDR3, the DNA is TGTGCCAGCAGTTCCCAGAGGGCGAATCAGCCCCAGCATTTT.

This clonotype appeared a few times. V and J are TRBV28 and TRBJ2-7; TRBD2 aligns across 9 bases. V lost 8 bases and J lost 0; bases outside the gene matches: 8. Germline CDR1 and CDR2: MDHEN and SYDVKM. CDR3 size: 15 residues. CDR3 region: CASSVAGESSYEQYF. CDR3 nucleotide sequence: TGTGCCAGCTCCGTAGCGGGAGAGAGCTCCTACGAGCAGTACTTC. The whole variable domain, remainder taken from reference TRBV28 and TRBJ2-7, is DVKVTQSSRYLVKRTGEKVFLECVQDMDHENMFWYRQDPGLGLRLIYFSYDVKMKEKGDIPEGYSVSREKKERFSLILESASTNQTSMYLCASSVAGESSYEQYFGPGTRLTVT.

This clonotype was observed many times. The V call is TRBV7-2, the J call TRBJ1-3; TRBD1 might be the D (6 bases). Germline-derived CDR1 and CDR2 are SGHTA and FQGNSA. The CDR3 length is 16 residues. V was shortened by 0 bases and J by 2 bases, with 11 bases between the two germline ends. This CDR3 is CASSLALAGAGNTIYF. DNA of the CDR3: TGTGCCAGCAGCTTAGCGCTGGCAGGGGCTGGAAACACCATATATTTT.

V and J are TRBV7-9 and TRBJ1-4; D may be TRBD1 (6 bases). CDR3 size: 15 residues. Looked up from germline, CDR1 is SEHNR and CDR2 is FQNEAQ (reference sequence). V was cut by 5 bases and J by 8 bases, with 18 bases left in between. The CDR3 nucleotides read TGTGCCAGCAGCACCCGACAGGCGTCCGGAGAAAAACTGTTTTTT. Translation gives CASSTRQASGEKLFF.

This clonotype came up many times. The chain is built from TRBV6-2 or TRBV6-3 and TRBJ1-5, with TRBD1 matching 8 bases. The CDR3 length is 15 residues. Germline V gene lookup returns CDR1 MNHEY and CDR2 SVGEGT. Losses at the gene ends were 4 bases for V and 7 bases for J; bases not matched to a gene: 9. CDR3 in DNA: TGTGCCAGCAGTTCGGCAGGGGGCTTTGGGCAGCCCCAGCATTTT. Protein sequence: CASSSAGGFGQPQHF.

This clonotype showed up many times. The CDR3 protein is CASSRRTGNTEAFF. The CDR3 region has the DNA TGTGCCAGCAGCCGCCGGACAGGGAACACTGAAGCTTTCTTT. The chain joins TRBV7-2 to TRBJ1-1, with 7 bases that match TRBD1. CDR3 size: 14 residues. Germline CDR1 reads SGHTA; CDR2 reads FQGNSA. After removal of 5 bases from V and 1 base from J, the junction contained 4 bases not matched to a gene.

The rearrangement joins TRBV4-1 to TRBJ1-4; D uncertain. The germline gives CDR1 MGHRA, CDR2 YSYEKL. Trimming stripped 2 bases from V and 6 bases from J, with 10 bases between. The CDR3 consists of 14 residues. The CDR3 nucleotides read TGCGCCAGCAGCCAACGGCAGGAGTATGAAAAACTGTTTTTT. This translates into CASSQRQEYEKLFF.

This chain links TRBV15 with TRBJ2-7; 15 nucleotides agree with TRBD2. Germline CDR1 LNHNV, CDR2 YYDKDF (reference sequence). Germline trimming cut 3 bases from V and 5 bases from J; bases unmatched to any gene: 2. This CDR3 comprises 15 residues. In DNA form, the CDR3 reads TGTGCCACCAGCAGGGGACTAGCGGGAGGAAACGAGCAGTACGTC. Translated: CATSRGLAGGNEQYV.

This clonotype appeared a few times. The chain carries TRBV2 and TRBJ2-7, with D unresolved. Germline V lookup: CDR1 SNHLY, CDR2 FYNNEI. The CDR3 is 13 residues long. The ends were cut back, 2 bases at V and 3 bases at J, with 8 bases in the middle. CDR3 residues: CASSERSFYEQYF. CDR3 sequence (DNA): TGTGCCAGCAGTGAAAGGTCATTCTACGAGCAGTACTTC.

This clonotype has more than one count but fewer than ten. This chain links TRBV6-2 or TRBV6-3 with TRBJ2-3, with D unresolved. Germline-derived CDR1 and CDR2 are MNHEY and SVGEGT. This CDR3 is built from 14 residues. Trimming stripped 5 bases from V and 4 bases from J, with 13 bases between. The CDR3 is CASSLRGPADTQYF. Here the CDR3 DNA reads TGTGCCAGCAGTCTCCGAGGACCTGCAGATACGCAGTATTTT.

This clonotype was found many times. The rearrangement joins TRBV7-8 to TRBJ2-7, with D perhaps given as TRBD1 or TRBD2 (5 bases each). The V gene lost 5 bases and the J gene lost 2 bases, with 13 bases spanning the gap. The CDR3 is made up of 14 amino acids. In germline, CDR1 is SGHVS, CDR2 FQNEAQ. CDR3 residues: CASSPTGTPYEQYF. The CDR3 DNA reads as TGTGCCAGCAGCCCCACGGGGACCCCCTACGAGCAGTACTTC.

At least ten counts were recorded for this clonotype. The chain joins TRBV7-2 to TRBJ2-5, with TRBD2 matching 10 bases. The CDR3 is made up of 17 amino acids. The germline CDR1 and CDR2 sequences are SGHTA and FQGNSA. V was clipped by 5 bases and J by 0 bases; unmatched bases: 9. The chain's CDR3 is CASSLHGTSANQETQYF. The CDR3 nucleotides read TGTGCCAGCAGCCTGCACGGGACTAGCGCCAACCAAGAGACCCAGTACTTC.

V is TRBV28 and J is TRBJ2-7, with a possible D match to TRBD2 (5 bases). The V end was cut by 2 bases, the J end by 3 bases, with 11 bases between. This CDR3 spans 14 amino acids. Germline V gene lookup returns CDR1 MDHEN and CDR2 SYDVKM. The CDR3 nucleotides are TGTGCCAGCAGTTTAGGCGTAGCGCGCTACGAGCAGTACGTC. It codes for CASSLGVARYEQYV.

The gene calls are TRBV5-1 and TRBJ2-3; D not certain. Trimming pared 6 bases from V and 5 bases from J, leaving 13 bases between. Germline V gene data show CDR1 as SGHRS and CDR2 as YFSETQ. CDR3 length equals 13 residues. CDR3 bases: TGCGCCAGCATTTGGTCGCGCGGAGATACGCAGTATTTT. Its protein is CASIWSRGDTQYF.

The J gene is TRBJ1-2, the V gene TRBV20-1; 9 nucleotides agree with TRBD1. The CDR3 is 16 residues long. The ends lost 0 bases at V and 6 bases at J; junction bases unmatched: 11. Germline V gene lookup returns CDR1 DFQATT and CDR2 SNEGSKA (reference sequence). The DNA of the CDR3 is TGCAGTGCTAGAGATCGTTCCGGGACAGGGATGGATGGCTACACCTTC. It codes for CSARDRSGTGMDGYTF.

The table lists this clonotype with a few counts. V is TRBV7-2 and J is TRBJ2-2; TRBD1 matches at 7 bases. This CDR3 spans 17 amino acids. The V segment lost 4 bases and the J segment 5 bases; nucleotides outside the gene matches: 13. Looked up from germline, CDR1 is SGHTA and CDR2 is FQGNSA. This CDR3 is CASSSSGTDLRTGELFF. In nucleotides, the CDR3 is TGTGCCAGCAGCTCGTCCGGGACAGATTTGAGGACCGGGGAGCTGTTTTTT.